The clone carrying this T cell receptor (beta chain) was picked up a small number of times. The antigen remains unidentified. The entry originates in a study of OX40 agonist ivuxolimab in advanced cancers. Study in general: Prior anti-PD-1, anti-PD-L1 or anti-CTLA-4 therapy did not bar entry, and less than 50% had some.

CDR3 length: 13 amino acids. V lost 3 bases and J 1 base, leaving 6 bases between the germline ends. Germline-derived CDR1 and CDR2 are SEHNR and FQNEAQ (reference sequence). Sequencing used immunoSEQ multiplex PCR; TCRdb keeps in-frame clones, though not all of them. Among 55,000 to 85,000 clones listed, around 86% were seen once. Study-wide results and limits: Relative to CD4+ cells, CD8+ T cells on average had more expanded clones. Still undetermined is the antigen specificity of the expanded peripheral T cells. A proportion of nonresponders additionally exhibited low normalized T-cell clonal expansion.

Sequencing was performed on CD4+ or CD8+ T cells sorted from blood, taken in a trial of the OX40 agonist ivuxolimab. The V gene is TRBV7-9, the J gene TRBJ1-1; no reliable D call. The TCR originated in an adult with an advanced solid tumor such as melanoma, head and neck, liver or kidney cancer. CDR3 bases: TGTGCCAGCAGCTTTTTTGGGAACACTGAAGCTTTCTTT. Amino acids: CASSFFGNTEAFF.